This TCR beta chain was identified in a study of neurological immune-mediated disorders (dated by TCRdb to between 2017 and 2020). Broadly, across the study: Peripheral blood TCR-beta repertoires from patients with HTLV-I-associated myelopathy (HAM/TSP), patients with multiple sclerosis, and healthy controls were compared in the study using UMI-based sequencing. Technical triplicate libraries were sequenced so that the variability in frequency of each individual clone could be precisely calculated. The cohort included approximately 70 subjects: about 15 with HAM/TSP, approximately 34 with multiple sclerosis, and some 20 healthy controls. The 90 to 120 TCR-beta libraries covered PBMC samples along with longitudinal samples, technical triplicates, and paired sorted CD4+ and CD8+ T-cell subsets. Results the study describes overall, beyond this receptor: No identical CDR3 amino acid sequences were found to be shared among expanded clones across subjects, suggesting that TCR-beta repertoires were private in all groups. TCR clonal expansion was highest in HAM/TSP patients and lowest in MS patients, with MS patients falling below even healthy controls.

The time point label for this specimen denotes: technical triplicate 1. For the sorted-subset TCR libraries, the starting material was 850,000 to 1,000,000 sorted CD4+ or CD8+ T cells. Peripheral blood was subjected to Ficoll-Hypaque density gradient centrifugation to isolate PBMCs, which were then cryopreserved in liquid nitrogen. The study also sequenced paired sorted CD4+ and CD8+ subsets from healthy controls, HAM/TSP patients and MS patients. Many counts were recorded for this clonotype. The clone's antigen remains unknown. No much larger clone is present one base from it, and per-base qualities are unavailable. cDNA was synthesized by template-switch 5'RACE using a primer with a 10-nucleotide random unique molecular identifier that tagged each TCR transcript. Every sequencing run yielded over 170 million TCR-beta sequences covering 15-18 subjects. The RNeasy kit was used to extract total RNA. The KAPA Real-time Library Amplification kit was used to amplify TCR-beta VDJ regions with primers for the TCR constant region and the 5'RACE anchor. Sample indexes and Illumina adaptors were added in a first PCR, after which library yield was increased in a second PCR. After Ampure bead purification, the TCR product of roughly 650 bp was size-selected on a 2% E-gel SizeSelection system. Before pooling, libraries had their quality checked on a Bioanalyzer, their concentration measured with Qubit, and their quantity determined with the Kapa Library Quantification kit. An Illumina HiSeq 2500 sequenced the libraries paired-end 2 x 150 bp. To increase sequence diversity, about 24-32% phiX was spiked into each library pool. Processing in the source paper ran as follows. The UMI-based MiGEC pipeline processed quality-filtered reads and removed over 80% of raw TCR sequences during error correction. IMGT germline references were used for aligning VDJ genes, and each clonotype was defined as a unique CDR3 amino acid sequence together with its V-J genes. Clonal expansion, Shannon diversity, and CDR3 relatedness (CalcPairwiseDistances, ClusterSamples) were evaluated with VDJtools, and phylogenetic trees were built with CLCbio workbench. Using coefficient-of-variation modelling across technical triplicates, the study counted a clone as expanded if it had at least 8 unique UMIs. Starting from the raw public reads, TCRdb applied fastp trimming at Q25, assembled clones with MiXCR and retained in-frame beta chains. Here each entry gathers all rows of one CDR3 protein and keeps the most common genes and DNA. TCRdb, not the original authors, processed these V and J calls. This sample has approximately 23,000 distinct CDR3 sequences in its table, and 13% of those were observed once. The ten top clones hold roughly 5% of the sample.

Per the germline V gene (reference sequence), DFQATT is the CDR1 and SNEGSKA is the CDR2. Taken from cysteine to phenylalanine, the CDR3 has 15 residues. Here the CDR3 DNA is all that survives: 45 bases in frame from base 1. Clipping removes 0 bases from V and 0 bases from J, with 3 as the unmatched junction base count. This clonotype was obtained from a female donor with HTLV-1-associated myelopathy (HAM/TSP). The V and J segments used are TRBV20-1 and TRBJ2-3, with TRBD2 identical over 7 junction bases. Sample: CD4+ T cells from blood. This receptor carries the CDR3 CSARDSRGSTDTQYF. In nucleotide form, the sequence is TGCAGTGCTAGAGATTCGCGGGGGAGCACAGATACGCAGTATTTT.